The rows below give T cell receptor beta chains drawn from one sample of a study of blood T cells in healthy people across ages. TCRdb redid the calling of the 5' RACE reads with MiXCR, one entry per CDR3 protein. The repertoire holds 500,000 to 700,000 distinct CDR3 sequences, with about 28% as singletons. The sequencing sample was made of blood. All receptors come from a woman of 80 years or more in good health. CDR3s include the opening cysteine and the closing phenylalanine or tryptophan.

cdr3_aa	v_call	j_call
CASSSLRGGGEQFF	TRBV6-6	TRBJ2-1
CASSPRPQSSLRETQYF	TRBV18	TRBJ2-5
CASSLGTSGPDTQYF	TRBV5-4	TRBJ2-3
CASSQDTPRGRDEQYF	TRBV4-2	TRBJ2-7
CASSLGGTGTDTQYF	TRBV7-2	TRBJ2-3
CASSFDRGLEAFF	TRBV11-2	TRBJ1-1
CASSQEVRGNQPQHF	TRBV4-3	TRBJ1-5
CASNSGIANTEAFF	TRBV12-3/TRBV12-4	TRBJ1-1
CASSYVDRDGYTF	TRBV6-6	TRBJ1-2
CASSLTGLQRDTEAFF	TRBV7-3	TRBJ1-1
CASSQELTGVGSPLHF	TRBV4-3	TRBJ1-6
CASNLEAGGHYNEQFF	TRBV4-1	TRBJ2-1
CASSFSGSLTDTQYF	TRBV7-3	TRBJ2-3
CAVGTSGTDTQYF	TRBV10-3	TRBJ2-3
CAWSAPGRTNEKLFF	TRBV30	TRBJ1-4
CASSLAGQQLYGYTF	TRBV7-2	TRBJ1-2
CASSPGRAGANVLTF	TRBV5-1	TRBJ2-6
CSALRPGKTYEQYF	TRBV20-1	NA
CASSLGGTGLSDNEQFF	TRBV5-8	TRBJ2-1
CASSSGQAGYSPLHF	TRBV6-2/TRBV6-3	TRBJ1-6
CASSLALAGLAYEQYF	TRBV7-2	TRBJ2-7
CASSLSGTSGAYEQYF	TRBV4-1	TRBJ2-7
CASSLGTGNRPQHF	TRBV12-3/TRBV12-4	TRBJ1-5
CASSYDWGQETQYF	TRBV5-6	TRBJ2-5
CSARDRNEQFF	TRBV20-1	TRBJ2-1
CASSARDFSYEQYF	TRBV19	TRBJ2-7
CASSLTSGGGDTQYF	TRBV5-1	TRBJ2-3
CASSLQGLAGTNEQYF	TRBV7-3	TRBJ2-7
CASSSGQVSSYEQYF	TRBV28	TRBJ2-7
CASSTQKTGNPGYTF	TRBV19	TRBJ1-2
CASRPVAGGNRPQHF	TRBV6-2/TRBV6-3	TRBJ1-5
CSAGAPGRSYTGELFF	TRBV20-1	TRBJ2-2
CASSYPRGKQETQYF	TRBV6-2/TRBV6-3	TRBJ2-5
CSARRDAGVKETQYF	TRBV20-1	TRBJ2-5
CASSSEPRGAIGYTF	TRBV11-2	TRBJ1-2
CASSEHPGGNYGYTF	TRBV6-2/TRBV6-3	TRBJ1-2
CATSRGGRGTDTQYF	TRBV15	TRBJ2-3
CATSGTRGDNNEQFF	TRBV24-1	TRBJ2-1